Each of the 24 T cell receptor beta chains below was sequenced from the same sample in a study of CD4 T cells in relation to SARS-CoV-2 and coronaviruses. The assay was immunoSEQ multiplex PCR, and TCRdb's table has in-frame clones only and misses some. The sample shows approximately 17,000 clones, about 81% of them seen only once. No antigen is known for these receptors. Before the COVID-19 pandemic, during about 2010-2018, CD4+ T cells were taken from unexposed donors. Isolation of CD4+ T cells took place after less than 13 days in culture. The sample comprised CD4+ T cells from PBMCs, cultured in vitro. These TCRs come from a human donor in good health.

The CDR3 protein is CASSVGQMNTEAFF. In DNA form, the CDR3 reads TGTGCCAGCAGTGTGGGACAGATGAACACTGAAGCTTTCTTT. V is TRBV6-4 and J is TRBJ1-1, with 7 nucleotides matching TRBD1. V trimming: 4 bases; J trimming: 0 bases; junction bases outside the gene matches: 2. The CDR3 has 14 amino acids. CDR1 is MRHNA, CDR2 SNTAGT, per germline.

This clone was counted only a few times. The CDR3 is CASRSEPLRAFF. CDR3 DNA: TGTGCCAGCAGATCCGAACCCTTGAGGGCTTTCTTT. The chain combines TRBV30 with TRBJ1-1; D is unclear. This CDR3 region has 12 residues. The V end was cut by 8 bases, the J end by 11 bases, with 21 bases between. Germline V gene sequence: CDR1 GTSNPN, CDR2 SVGIG (reference sequence).

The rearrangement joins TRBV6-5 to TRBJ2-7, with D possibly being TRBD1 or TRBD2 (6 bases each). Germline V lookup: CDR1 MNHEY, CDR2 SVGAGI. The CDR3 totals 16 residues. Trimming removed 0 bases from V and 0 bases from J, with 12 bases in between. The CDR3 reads CASSYSWGASSYEQYF. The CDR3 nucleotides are TGTGCCAGCAGTTACTCATGGGGGGCCAGCTCCTACGAGCAGTACTTC.

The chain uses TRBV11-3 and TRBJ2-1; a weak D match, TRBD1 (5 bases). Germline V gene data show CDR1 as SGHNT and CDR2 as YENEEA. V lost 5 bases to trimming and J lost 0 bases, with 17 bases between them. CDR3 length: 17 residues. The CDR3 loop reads CASSPGMGLSSYNEQFF. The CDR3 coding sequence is TGTGCCAGCAGCCCAGGGATGGGCCTGAGCTCCTACAATGAGCAGTTCTTC.

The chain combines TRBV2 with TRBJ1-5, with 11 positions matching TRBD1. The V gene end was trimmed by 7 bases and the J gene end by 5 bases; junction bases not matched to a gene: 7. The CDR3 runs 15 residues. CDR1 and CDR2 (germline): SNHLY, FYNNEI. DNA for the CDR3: TGTGCCAGCACCTTAGGACAGGGGGCTTATCAGCCCCAGCATTTT. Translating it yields CASTLGQGAYQPQHF.

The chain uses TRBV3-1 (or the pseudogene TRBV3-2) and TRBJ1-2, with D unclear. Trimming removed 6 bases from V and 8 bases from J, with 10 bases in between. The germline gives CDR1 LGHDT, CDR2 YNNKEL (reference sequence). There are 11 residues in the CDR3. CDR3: CASRSQTGYTF. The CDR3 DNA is TGTGCCAGCAGGTCACAAACAGGCTACACCTTC.

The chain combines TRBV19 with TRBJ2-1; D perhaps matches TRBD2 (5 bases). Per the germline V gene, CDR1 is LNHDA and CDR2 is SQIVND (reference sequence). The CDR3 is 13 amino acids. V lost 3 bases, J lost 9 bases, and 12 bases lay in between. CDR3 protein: CASSIYTGSEQFF. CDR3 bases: TGTGCCAGTAGTATTTATACGGGGAGTGAGCAGTTCTTC.

The CDR3 DNA follows: TGTGCCATCAGTGAAAGCTCTGGGGCCAACGTCCTGACTTTC. Its protein is CAISESSGANVLTF. The V call is TRBV10-3, the J call TRBJ2-6; D unresolved. CDR3 length equals 14 residues. Germline assignment: CDR1 ENHRY and CDR2 SYGVKD. The germline V and J ends were trimmed by 3 bases and 0 bases, with 3 bases remaining between them.

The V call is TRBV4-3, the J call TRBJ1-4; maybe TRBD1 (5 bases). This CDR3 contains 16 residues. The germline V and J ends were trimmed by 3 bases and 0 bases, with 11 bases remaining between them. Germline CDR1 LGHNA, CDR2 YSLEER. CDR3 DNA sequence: TGCGCCAGCAGCCAGGGGCCACAAACAACTAATGAAAAACTGTTTTTT. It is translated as CASSQGPQTTNEKLFF.

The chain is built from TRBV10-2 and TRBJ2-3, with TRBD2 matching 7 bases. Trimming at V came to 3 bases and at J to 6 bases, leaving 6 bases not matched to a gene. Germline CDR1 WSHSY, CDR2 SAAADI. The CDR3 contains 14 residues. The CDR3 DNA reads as TGCGCCAGCAGTGAAGTAGCGGGCGCCGATACGCAGTATTTT. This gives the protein CASSEVAGADTQYF.

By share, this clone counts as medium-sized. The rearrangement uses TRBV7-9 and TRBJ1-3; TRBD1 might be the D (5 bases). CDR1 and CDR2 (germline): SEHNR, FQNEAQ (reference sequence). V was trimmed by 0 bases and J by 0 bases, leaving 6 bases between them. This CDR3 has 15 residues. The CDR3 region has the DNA TGTGCCAGCAGCTTAGCCGGGACCTCTGGAAACACCATATATTTT. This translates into CASSLAGTSGNTIYF.

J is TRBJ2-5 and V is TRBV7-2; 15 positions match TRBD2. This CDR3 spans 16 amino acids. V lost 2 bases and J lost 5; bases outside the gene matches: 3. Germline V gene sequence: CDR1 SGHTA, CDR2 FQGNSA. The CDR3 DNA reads TGTGCCAGCAGCTTAAGGACTAGCGGGAGGGGGGAGACCCAGTACTTC. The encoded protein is CASSLRTSGRGETQYF.

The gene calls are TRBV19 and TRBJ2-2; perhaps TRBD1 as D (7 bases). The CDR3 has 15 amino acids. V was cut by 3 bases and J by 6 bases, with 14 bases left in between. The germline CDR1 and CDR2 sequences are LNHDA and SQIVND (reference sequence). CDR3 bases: TGTGCCAGTAGTATTACCAGGGGGGCGCCCGGGGAGCTGTTTTTT. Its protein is CASSITRGAPGELFF.

CDR3 protein: CASSPLPRDRLFSGANVLTF. The CDR3 DNA reads as TGTGCCAGCTCACCTCTACCCCGGGACAGGCTATTCTCTGGGGCCAACGTCCTGACTTTC. This chain uses TRBV18 with TRBJ2-6; 8 bases are a match to TRBD1. The trim removed 3 bases at V and 0 bases at J, leaving 13 bases unmatched. The CDR3 is made up of 20 amino acids. The germline V gene encodes CDR1 KGHSH and CDR2 LQKENI.

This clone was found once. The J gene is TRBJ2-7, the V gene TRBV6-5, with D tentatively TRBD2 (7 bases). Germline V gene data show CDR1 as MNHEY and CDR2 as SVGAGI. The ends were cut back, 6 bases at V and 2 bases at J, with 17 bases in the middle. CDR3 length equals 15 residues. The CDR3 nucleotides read TGTGCCAGCAGCCTTGTAGGGGGGGGAACCTACGAGCAGTACTTC. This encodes CASSLVGGGTYEQYF.

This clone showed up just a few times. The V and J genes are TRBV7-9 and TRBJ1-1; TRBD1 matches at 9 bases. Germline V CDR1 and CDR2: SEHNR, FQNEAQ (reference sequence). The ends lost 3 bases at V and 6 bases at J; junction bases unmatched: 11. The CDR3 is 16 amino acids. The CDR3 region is CASSFEITGGFAEAFF. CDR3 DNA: TGTGCCAGCAGCTTTGAGATCACAGGGGGCTTCGCTGAAGCTTTCTTT. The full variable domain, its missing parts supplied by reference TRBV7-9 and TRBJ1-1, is DTGVSQNPRHKITKRGQNVTFRCDPISEHNRLYWYRQTLGQGPEFLTYFQNEAQLEKSRLLSDRFSAERPKGSFSTLEIQRTEQGDSAMYLCASSFEITGGFAEAFFGQGTRLTVV.

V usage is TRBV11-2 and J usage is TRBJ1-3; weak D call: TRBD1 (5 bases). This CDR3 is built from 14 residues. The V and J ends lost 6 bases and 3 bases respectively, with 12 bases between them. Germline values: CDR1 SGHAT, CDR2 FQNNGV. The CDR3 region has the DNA TGTGCCAGCAGAGGGGCCTTGATTGGAAACACCATATATTTT. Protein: CASRGALIGNTIYF.

The CDR3 sequence: CASSYDSSYEQYF. In nucleotides, the CDR3 is TGCGCCAGCAGCTACGATTCCTCCTACGAGCAGTACTTC. The chain links TRBV5-1 to TRBJ2-7; no clear D. Germline V CDR1 and CDR2: SGHRS, YFSETQ. Trimming pared 3 bases from V and 0 bases from J, leaving 7 bases between. CDR3 length: 13 residues.

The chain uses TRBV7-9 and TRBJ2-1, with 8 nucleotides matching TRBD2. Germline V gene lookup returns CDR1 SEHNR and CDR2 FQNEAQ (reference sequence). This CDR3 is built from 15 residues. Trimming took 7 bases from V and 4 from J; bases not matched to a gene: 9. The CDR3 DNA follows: TGTGCCAGCACACTTATAGCGGGACCTTACAATGAGCAGTTCTTC. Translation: CASTLIAGPYNEQFF.

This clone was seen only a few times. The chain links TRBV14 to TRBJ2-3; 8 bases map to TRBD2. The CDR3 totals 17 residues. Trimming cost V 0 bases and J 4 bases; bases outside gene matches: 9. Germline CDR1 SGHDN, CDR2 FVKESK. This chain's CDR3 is CASSQEWGLDLPDTQYF. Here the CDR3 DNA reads TGTGCCAGCAGCCAAGAGTGGGGACTAGACCTTCCAGATACGCAGTATTTT.

The CDR3 reads CSVGTVNYGYTF. The CDR3 DNA reads as TGCAGCGTGGGGACGGTTAACTATGGCTACACCTTC. The chain combines TRBV29-1 with TRBJ1-2, with a tentative D call TRBD1 (5 bases). V was trimmed by 6 bases and J by 1 base, leaving 9 bases between them. CDR3 length: 12 amino acids. CDR1 SQVTM and CDR2 ANQGSEA come from the germline V gene. Variable domain in full (rest from reference TRBV29-1 and TRBJ1-2): SAVISQKPSRDICQRGTSLTIQCQVDSQVTMMFWYRQQPGQSLTLIATANQGSEATYESGFVIDKFPISRPNLTFSTLTVSNMSPEDSSIYLCSVGTVNYGYTFGSGTRLTVV.

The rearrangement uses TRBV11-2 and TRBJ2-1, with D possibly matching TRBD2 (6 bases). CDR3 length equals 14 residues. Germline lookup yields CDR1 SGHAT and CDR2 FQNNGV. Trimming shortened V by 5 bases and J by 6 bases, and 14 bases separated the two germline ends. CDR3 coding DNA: TGTGCCAGCAGCCCCGCGGGGTTAGGCAATGAGCAGTTCTTC. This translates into CASSPAGLGNEQFF.

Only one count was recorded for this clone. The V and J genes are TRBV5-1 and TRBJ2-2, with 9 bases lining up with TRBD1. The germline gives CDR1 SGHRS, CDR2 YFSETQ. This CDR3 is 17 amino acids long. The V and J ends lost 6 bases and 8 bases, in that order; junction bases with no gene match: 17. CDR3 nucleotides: TGCGCCAGCATTCCCGGGACAGGGACTTTGTTATCGGGGGAGCTGTTTTTT. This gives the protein CASIPGTGTLLSGELFF. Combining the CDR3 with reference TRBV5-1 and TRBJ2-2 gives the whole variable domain KAGVTQTPRYLIKTRGQQVTLSCSPISGHRSVSWYQQTPGQGLQFLFEYFSETQRNKGNFPGRFSGRQFSNSRSEMNVSTLELGDSALYLCASIPGTGTLLSGELFFGEGSRLTVL.

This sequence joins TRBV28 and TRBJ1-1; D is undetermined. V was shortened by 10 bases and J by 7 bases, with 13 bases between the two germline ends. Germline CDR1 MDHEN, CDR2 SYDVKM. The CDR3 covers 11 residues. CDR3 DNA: TGTGCCACCTCTCGCGGGTTTGAAGCTTTCTTT. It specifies CATSRGFEAFF.